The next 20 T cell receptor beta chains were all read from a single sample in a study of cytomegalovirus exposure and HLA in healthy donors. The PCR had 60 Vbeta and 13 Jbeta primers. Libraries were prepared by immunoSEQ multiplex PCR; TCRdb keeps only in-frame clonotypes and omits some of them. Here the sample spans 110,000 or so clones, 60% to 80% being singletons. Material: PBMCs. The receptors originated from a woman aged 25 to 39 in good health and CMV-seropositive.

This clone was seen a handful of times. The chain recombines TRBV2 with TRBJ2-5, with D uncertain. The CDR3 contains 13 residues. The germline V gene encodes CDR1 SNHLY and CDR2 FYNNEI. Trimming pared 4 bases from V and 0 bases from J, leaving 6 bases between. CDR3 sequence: CASSVEYQETQYF. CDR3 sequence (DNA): TGTGCCAGCAGTGTCGAGTACCAAGAGACCCAGTACTTC.

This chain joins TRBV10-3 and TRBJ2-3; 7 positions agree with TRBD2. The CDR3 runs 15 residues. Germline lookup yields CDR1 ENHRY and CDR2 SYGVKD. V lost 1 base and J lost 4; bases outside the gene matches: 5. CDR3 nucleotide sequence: TGTGCCATCAGTGAGTTACTAGCGAGCGCAGATACGCAGTATTTT. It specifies CAISELLASADTQYF.

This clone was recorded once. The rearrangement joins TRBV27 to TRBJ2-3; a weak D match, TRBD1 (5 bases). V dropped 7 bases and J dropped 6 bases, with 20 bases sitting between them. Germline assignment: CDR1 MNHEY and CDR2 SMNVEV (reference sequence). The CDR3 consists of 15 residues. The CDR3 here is CASTSEVSGADTQYF. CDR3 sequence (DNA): TGTGCCAGCACTAGTGAGGTATCTGGGGCCGATACGCAGTATTTT.

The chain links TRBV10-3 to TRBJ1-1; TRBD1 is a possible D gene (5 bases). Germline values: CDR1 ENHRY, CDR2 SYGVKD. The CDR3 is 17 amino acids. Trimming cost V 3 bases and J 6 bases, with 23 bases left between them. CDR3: CAISDQFGGDYSPEAFF. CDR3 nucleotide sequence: TGTGCCATCAGTGACCAGTTTGGGGGGGACTATTCACCTGAAGCTTTCTTT.

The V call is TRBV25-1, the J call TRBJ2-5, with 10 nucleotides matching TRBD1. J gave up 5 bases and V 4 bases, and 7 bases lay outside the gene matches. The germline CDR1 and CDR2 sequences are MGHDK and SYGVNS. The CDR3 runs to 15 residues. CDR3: CASSAPGTGEETQYF. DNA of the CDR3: TGTGCCAGCAGTGCACCCGGGACAGGGGAGGAGACCCAGTACTTC.

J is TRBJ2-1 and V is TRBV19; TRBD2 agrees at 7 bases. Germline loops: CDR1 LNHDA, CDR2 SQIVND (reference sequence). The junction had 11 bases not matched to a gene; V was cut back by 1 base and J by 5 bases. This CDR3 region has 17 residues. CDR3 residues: CASSIVGVSGANNEQFF. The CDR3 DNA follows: TGTGCCAGTAGTATAGTGGGGGTGAGCGGGGCTAACAATGAGCAGTTCTTC.

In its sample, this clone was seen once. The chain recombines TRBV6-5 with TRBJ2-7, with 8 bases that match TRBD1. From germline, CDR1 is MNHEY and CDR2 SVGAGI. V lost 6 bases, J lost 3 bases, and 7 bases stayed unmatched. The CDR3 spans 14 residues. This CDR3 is CASSAGTGYYEQYF. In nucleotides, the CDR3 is TGTGCCAGCAGCGCCGGGACAGGCTACTACGAGCAGTACTTC.

The chain's CDR3 is CASSLEGMVAGAFF. The DNA for the CDR3 is TGCGCCAGCAGCTTGGAGGGGATGGTGGCTGGGGCTTTCTTT. This chain connects TRBV5-1 to TRBJ1-1, with D perhaps matching TRBD1 (5 bases). The CDR3 consists of 14 residues. Germline V gene lookup returns CDR1 SGHRS and CDR2 YFSETQ. V was cut by 0 bases and J by 11 bases, with 17 bases left in between.

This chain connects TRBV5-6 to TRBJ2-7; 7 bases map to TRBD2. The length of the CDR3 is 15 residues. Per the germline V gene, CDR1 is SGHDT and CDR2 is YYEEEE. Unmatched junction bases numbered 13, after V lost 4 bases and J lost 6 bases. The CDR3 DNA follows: TGTGCCAGCAGCCCCCTATGGGGAGGGCCAGGCGAGCAGTACTTC. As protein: CASSPLWGGPGEQYF.

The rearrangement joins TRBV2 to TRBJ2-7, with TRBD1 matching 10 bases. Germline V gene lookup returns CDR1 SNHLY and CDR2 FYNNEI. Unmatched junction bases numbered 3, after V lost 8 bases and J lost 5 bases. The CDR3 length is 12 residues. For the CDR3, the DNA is TGTGCCAGCGGGACAGGGGCGCACGAGCAGTACTTC. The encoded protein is CASGTGAHEQYF.

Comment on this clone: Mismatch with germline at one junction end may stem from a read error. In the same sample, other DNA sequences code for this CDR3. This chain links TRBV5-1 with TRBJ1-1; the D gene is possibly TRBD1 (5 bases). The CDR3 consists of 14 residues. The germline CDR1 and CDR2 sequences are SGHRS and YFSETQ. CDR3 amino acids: CASSLDRMNTEAFF. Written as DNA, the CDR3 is TGCGCCAGCAGCTTGGACAGGATGAACACTGAAGCCTTCTTT.

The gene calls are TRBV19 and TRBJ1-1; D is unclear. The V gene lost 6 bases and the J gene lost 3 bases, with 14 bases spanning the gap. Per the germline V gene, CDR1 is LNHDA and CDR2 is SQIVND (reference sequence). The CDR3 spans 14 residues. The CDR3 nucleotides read TGTGCCAGTAGGTTCGTGGAGCCCTACACTGAAGCTTTCTTT. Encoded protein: CASRFVEPYTEAFF.

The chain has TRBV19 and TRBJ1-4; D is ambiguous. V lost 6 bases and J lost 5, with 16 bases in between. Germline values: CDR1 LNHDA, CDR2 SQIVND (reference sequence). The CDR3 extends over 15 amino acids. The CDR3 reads CASREGGGRNEKLFF. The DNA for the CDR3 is TGTGCCAGTAGAGAGGGTGGTGGCAGGAATGAAAAACTGTTTTTT. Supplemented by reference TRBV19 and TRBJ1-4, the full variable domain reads DGGITQSPKYLFRKEGQNVTLSCEQNLNHDAMYWYRQDPGQGLRLIYYSQIVNDFQKGDIAEGYSVSREKKESFPLTVTSAQKNPTAFYLCASREGGGRNEKLFFGSGTQLSVL.

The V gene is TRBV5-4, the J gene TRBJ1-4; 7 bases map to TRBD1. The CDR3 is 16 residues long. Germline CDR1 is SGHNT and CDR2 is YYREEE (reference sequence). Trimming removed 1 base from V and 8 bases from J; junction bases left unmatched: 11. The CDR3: CASSLSWAGGDEKLFF. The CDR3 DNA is TGTGCCAGCAGCTTGAGTTGGGCAGGGGGTGACGAAAAACTGTTTTTT.

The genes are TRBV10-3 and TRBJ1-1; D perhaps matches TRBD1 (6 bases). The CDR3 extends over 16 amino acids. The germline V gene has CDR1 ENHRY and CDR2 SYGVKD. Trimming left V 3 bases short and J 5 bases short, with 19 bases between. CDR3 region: CAISESRTGYPTEAFF. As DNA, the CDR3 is TGTGCCATCAGTGAATCTCGCACAGGGTATCCAACTGAAGCTTTCTTT.

The CDR3 loop is CAITESRGPEAFF. The DNA for the CDR3 is TGTGCCATCACTGAATCCAGGGGACCTGAAGCTTTCTTT. V gene TRBV10-3 combines with J gene TRBJ1-1, with a possible D match to TRBD1 (6 bases). Per germline, CDR1 ENHRY and CDR2 SYGVKD. V lost 7 bases and J 6 bases, leaving 15 bases between the germline ends. This CDR3 contains 13 residues.

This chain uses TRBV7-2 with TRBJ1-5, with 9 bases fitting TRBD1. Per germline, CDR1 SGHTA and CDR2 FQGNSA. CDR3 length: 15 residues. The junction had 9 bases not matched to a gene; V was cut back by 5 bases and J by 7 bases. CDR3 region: CASSLEQGAGQPQHF. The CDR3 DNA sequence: TGTGCCAGCAGCCTAGAACAGGGGGCAGGACAGCCCCAGCATTTT. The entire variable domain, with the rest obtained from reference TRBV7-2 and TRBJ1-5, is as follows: GAGVSQSPSNKVTEKGKDVELRCDPISGHTALYWYRQSLGQGLEFLIYFQGNSAPDKSGLPSDRFSAERTGGSVSTLTIQRTQQEDSAVYLCASSLEQGAGQPQHFGDGTRLSIL.

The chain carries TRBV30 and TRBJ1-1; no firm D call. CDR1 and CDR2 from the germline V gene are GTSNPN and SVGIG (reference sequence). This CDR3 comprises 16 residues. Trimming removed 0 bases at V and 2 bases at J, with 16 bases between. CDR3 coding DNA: TGTGCCTGGAGTGTACTAGGCAGCCTACAAAACACTGAAGCTTTCTTT. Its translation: CAWSVLGSLQNTEAFF. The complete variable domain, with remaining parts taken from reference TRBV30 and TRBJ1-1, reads SQTIHQWPATLVQPVGSPLSLECTVEGTSNPNLYWYRQAAGRGLQLLFYSVGIGQISSEVPQNLSASRPQDRQFILSSKKLLLSDSGFYLCAWSVLGSLQNTEAFFGQGTRLTVV.

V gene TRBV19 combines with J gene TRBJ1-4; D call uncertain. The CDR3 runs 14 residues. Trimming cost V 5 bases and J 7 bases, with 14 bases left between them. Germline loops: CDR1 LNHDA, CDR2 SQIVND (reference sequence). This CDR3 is CASSWTAGVEKLFF. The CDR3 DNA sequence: TGTGCCAGTAGTTGGACCGCCGGGGTTGAAAAACTGTTTTTT.

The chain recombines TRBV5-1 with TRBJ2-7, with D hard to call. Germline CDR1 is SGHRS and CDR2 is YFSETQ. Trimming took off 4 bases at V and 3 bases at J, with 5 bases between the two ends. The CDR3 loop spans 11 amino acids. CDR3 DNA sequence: TGCGCCAGCAGCAATAACTACGAGCAGTACTTC. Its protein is CASSNNYEQYF.